This TCR beta chain is drawn from a study of CD8+CD57+ T cells in acquired aplastic anemia. Profiling that covered TCR beta VDJ and CDR3 relied on genomic DNA as its template. TCRdb used MiXCR to reprocess the reads, holding one entry per CDR3 protein. The sample shows around 180,000 distinct CDR3 sequences, 55% to 80% of them seen only once. The CDR3 loop spans 13 amino acids. Germline CDR1 and CDR2: DFQATT and SNEGSKA (reference sequence). V shed 7 bases and J shed 2 bases, with 13 bases lying between them. This clonotype showed up just once. This receptor was taken from a human donor in good health. Sequencing was done on a sample of sorted CD4+, CD8+, or CD8+CD57+ T cells (not recorded which) from PBMCs. The V call is TRBV20-1, the J call TRBJ2-3; D not resolved. CDR3 coding DNA: TGCAGTGGAGCGCCCCAACTCACAGATACGCAGTATTTT. Its translation: CSGAPQLTDTQYF.